The clone carrying this TCR beta chain came up many times. Its antigen remains unidentified. Nobody among the patients had been given any treatment before thyroid surgery. Trimming cost V 3 bases and J 11 bases; bases outside gene matches: 6. The CDR3 spans 11 residues. CDR1 and CDR2 from the germline V gene are DFQATT and SNEGSKA (reference sequence). This specimen comes from a study of metastatic and nonmetastatic thyroid tumors. At the level of the study: Where malignant and benign thyroid patients were concerned, repertoires were compared across blood and tumor or nodule tissue. Study results and caveats: According to reports, the diversity of TCR beta was significantly higher in malignant thyroid tumors than in benign nodules, and this held in both blood and tumor samples.

Per the original methods: A papillary thyroid cancer distant-metastasis classifier was built from CDR3 differences across clinicopathological groups. TCRdb re-analyzed the PCR reads using MiXCR. TCRdb, not the authors, supplied the V and J calls. This sample carries roughly 35,000 clones, over 15% of them seen once, and the ten largest clones take 3% to 4%. Sequences were obtained from blood. This clonotype originated in a female donor with papillary thyroid cancer or a benign thyroid nodule (not recorded which). Some clones in this sample may be carry-over from other donors' samples. The chain recombines TRBV20-1 with TRBJ1-1; 7 bases are a match to TRBD1. Written as DNA, the CDR3 is TGCAGTGCTAGCCTGGGACAGAAGGCTTTCTTT. This gives the protein CSASLGQKAFF.